The next 9 T cell receptor beta chains were all read from a single sample in a study of T cell repertoires in cytomegalovirus infection. Each CDR3 protein gets one entry after TCRdb re-called the reads with MiXCR. Counted here are a few hundred thousand distinct CDR3 sequences, 8% to 9.5% occurring once; the ten biggest clones make up about 4.5%. Sequenced material: PBMCs. The receptors shown here come from a human donor in good health (CMV status not recorded). Some clones in this sample may be carry-over from other donors' samples.

The chain employs TRBV6-2 or TRBV6-3 and TRBJ2-2; TRBD1 matches at 10 bases. The CDR3 has 16 residues. Unmatched junction bases numbered 8, after V lost 6 bases and J lost 4 bases. Germline V gene lookup returns CDR1 MNHEY and CDR2 SVGEGT. CDR3 in amino acids: CASRKPGQGSTGELFF. CDR3 in DNA: TGTGCCAGCAGAAAACCGGGACAGGGGAGCACCGGGGAGCTGTTTTTT.

The table lists this clonotype with a few counts. This rearrangement joins TRBV28 to TRBJ2-7; D is tentatively TRBD1 or TRBD2 (5 bases each). The CDR3 spans 15 residues. V was trimmed by 4 bases and J by 3 bases, leaving 16 bases between them. Germline assignment: CDR1 MDHEN and CDR2 SYDVKM. CDR3 DNA sequence: TGTGCCAGCAGTTCCCCTCGGGGCGACTTCTACGAGCAGTACTTC. It specifies CASSSPRGDFYEQYF.

The chain links TRBV12-5 to TRBJ2-1; 12 nucleotides match TRBD2. Germline trimming cut 7 bases from V and 8 bases from J; bases unmatched to any gene: 9. The CDR3 is made up of 15 amino acids. Germline V gene lookup returns CDR1 LGHNT and CDR2 FRNRAP. The chain's CDR3 is CASALGLAGIDEQFF. The CDR3 DNA sequence: TGTGCTAGTGCCCTAGGACTAGCGGGAATCGATGAGCAGTTCTTC.

This clonotype was counted at least ten times. This chain uses TRBV7-2 with TRBJ2-2; D unclear. Germline assignment: CDR1 SGHTA and CDR2 FQGNSA. The CDR3 totals 14 residues. The germline V and J ends were trimmed by 5 bases and 7 bases, with 14 bases remaining between them. The CDR3 here is CASSTGPSGGELFF. In DNA form, the CDR3 reads TGTGCCAGCAGCACCGGCCCTAGTGGCGGGGAGCTGTTTTTT.

The chain is built from TRBV7-9 and TRBJ2-5; D is undetermined. Trimming cost V 6 bases and J 12 bases, with 23 bases left between them. CDR1 is SEHNR, CDR2 FQNEAQ, per germline (reference sequence). The CDR3 totals 14 residues. The CDR3 here is CASSLLAAPPEEYF. The CDR3 DNA reads TGTGCCAGCAGTCTCCTCGCGGCCCCTCCCGAGGAGTACTTC.

The table lists this clonotype with a few counts. This rearrangement joins TRBV18 to TRBJ2-3; D possibly corresponds to TRBD1 (5 bases). CDR3 size: 15 residues. Deletions cut 1 base from V and 1 base from J, with 9 bases between. CDR1 and CDR2 from the germline V gene are KGHSH and LQKENI. CDR3 in DNA: TGTGCCAGCTCACCACAGGGGCAAGGCACAGATACGCAGTATTTT. This codes for CASSPQGQGTDTQYF.

The gene calls are TRBV7-2 and TRBJ2-5, with a possible D match to TRBD2 (5 bases). CDR1 and CDR2 (germline): SGHTA, FQGNSA. This CDR3 contains 12 residues. V was pared by 5 bases and J by 7 bases, with 11 bases between. The chain's CDR3 is CASSVLRGTQYF. CDR3 sequence (DNA): TGTGCCAGCAGCGTACTTCGGGGGACCCAGTACTTC.

This clonotype showed up many times. The chain uses TRBV7-9 and TRBJ1-2, with a weak D call TRBD1 (5 bases). The CDR3 is 11 residues long. Trimming took off 5 bases at V and 8 bases at J, with 9 bases between the two ends. CDR1 and CDR2 from the germline V gene are SEHNR and FQNEAQ (reference sequence). CDR3 amino acids: CASSPGEGYTF. CDR3 nucleotide sequence: TGTGCCAGCAGCCCGGGGGAGGGCTACACCTTC.

The V and J genes are TRBV12-3 or TRBV12-4 and TRBJ2-1; D gene uncertain. This CDR3 region has 12 residues. Trimming removed 6 bases from V and 3 bases from J, with 6 bases in between. In nucleotides, the CDR3 is TGTGCCAGCAGACCTGACTACAATGAGCAGTTCTTC. Protein product: CASRPDYNEQFF.